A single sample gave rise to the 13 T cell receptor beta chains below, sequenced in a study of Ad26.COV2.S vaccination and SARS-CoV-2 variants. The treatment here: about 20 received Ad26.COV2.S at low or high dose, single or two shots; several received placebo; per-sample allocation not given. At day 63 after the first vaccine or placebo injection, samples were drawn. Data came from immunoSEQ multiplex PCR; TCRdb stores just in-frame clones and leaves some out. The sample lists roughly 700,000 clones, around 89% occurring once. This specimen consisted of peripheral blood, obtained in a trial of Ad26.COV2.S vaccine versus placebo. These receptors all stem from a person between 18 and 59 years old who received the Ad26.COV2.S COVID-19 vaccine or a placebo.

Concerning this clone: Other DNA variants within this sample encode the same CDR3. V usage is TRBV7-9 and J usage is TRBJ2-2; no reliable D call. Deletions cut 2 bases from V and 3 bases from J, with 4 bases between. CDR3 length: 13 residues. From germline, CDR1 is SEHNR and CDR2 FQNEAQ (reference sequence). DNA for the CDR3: TGTGCCAGCAGCTTATTCGACACCGGGGAGCTGTTTTTT. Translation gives CASSLFDTGELFF.

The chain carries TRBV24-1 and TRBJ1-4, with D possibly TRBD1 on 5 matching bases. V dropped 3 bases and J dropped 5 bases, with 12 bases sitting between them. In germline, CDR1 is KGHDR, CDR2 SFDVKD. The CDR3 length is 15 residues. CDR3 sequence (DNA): TGTGCCACCAGTGATCCCAGGGCAGGGAATGAAAAACTGTTTTTT. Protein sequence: CATSDPRAGNEKLFF.

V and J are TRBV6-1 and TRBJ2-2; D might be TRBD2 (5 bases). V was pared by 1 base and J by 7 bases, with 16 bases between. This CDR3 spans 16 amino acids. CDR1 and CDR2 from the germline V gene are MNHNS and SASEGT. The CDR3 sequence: CASSEGIVWRIGELFF. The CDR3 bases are TGTGCCAGCAGTGAAGGGATAGTATGGAGGATCGGGGAGCTGTTTTTT.

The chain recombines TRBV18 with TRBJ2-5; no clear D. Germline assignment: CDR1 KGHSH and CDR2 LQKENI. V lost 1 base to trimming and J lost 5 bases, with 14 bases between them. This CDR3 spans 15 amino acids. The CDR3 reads CASSPQEMSGETQYF. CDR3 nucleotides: TGTGCCAGCTCACCACAGGAGATGAGTGGGGAGACCCAGTACTTC.

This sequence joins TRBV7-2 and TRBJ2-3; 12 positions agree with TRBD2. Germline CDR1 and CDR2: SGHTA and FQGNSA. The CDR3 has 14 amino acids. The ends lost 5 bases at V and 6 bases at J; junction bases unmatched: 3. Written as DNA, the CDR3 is TGTGCCAGCAGCCCAACTAGCGGGAGGGATACGCAGTATTTT. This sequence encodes CASSPTSGRDTQYF.

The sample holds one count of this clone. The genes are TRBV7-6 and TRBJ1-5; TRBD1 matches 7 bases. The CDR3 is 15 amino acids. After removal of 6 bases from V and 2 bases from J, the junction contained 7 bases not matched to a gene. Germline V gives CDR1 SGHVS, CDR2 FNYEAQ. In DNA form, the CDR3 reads TGTGCCAGCAGTTCAGGGGGGTCCGGCAATCAGCCCCAGCATTTT. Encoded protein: CASSSGGSGNQPQHF.

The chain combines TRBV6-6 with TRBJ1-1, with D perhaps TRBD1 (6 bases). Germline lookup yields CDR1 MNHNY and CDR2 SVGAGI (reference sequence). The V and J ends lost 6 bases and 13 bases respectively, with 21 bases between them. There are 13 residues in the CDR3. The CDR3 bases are TGTGCCAGCAGGCCTACAGGGCCGCTTGAGGGTTTCTTT. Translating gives CASRPTGPLEGFF.

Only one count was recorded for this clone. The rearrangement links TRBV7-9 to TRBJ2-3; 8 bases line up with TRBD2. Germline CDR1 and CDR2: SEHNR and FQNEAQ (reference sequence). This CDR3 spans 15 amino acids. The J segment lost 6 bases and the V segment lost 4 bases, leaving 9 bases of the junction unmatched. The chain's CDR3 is CASSSGTSGADTQYF. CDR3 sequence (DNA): TGTGCCAGCAGCTCCGGGACTAGTGGGGCCGATACGCAGTATTTT. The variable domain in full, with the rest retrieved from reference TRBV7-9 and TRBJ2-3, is DTGVSQNPRHKITKRGQNVTFRCDPISEHNRLYWYRQTLGQGPEFLTYFQNEAQLEKSRLLSDRFSAERPKGSFSTLEIQRTEQGDSAMYLCASSSGTSGADTQYFGPGTRLTVL.

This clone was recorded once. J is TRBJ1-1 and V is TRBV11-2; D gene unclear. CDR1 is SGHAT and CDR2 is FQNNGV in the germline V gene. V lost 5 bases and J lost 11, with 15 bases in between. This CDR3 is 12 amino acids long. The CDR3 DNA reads TGTGCCAGCAGCCCCACGGGGTCCCTGGCTTTCTTT. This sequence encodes CASSPTGSLAFF.

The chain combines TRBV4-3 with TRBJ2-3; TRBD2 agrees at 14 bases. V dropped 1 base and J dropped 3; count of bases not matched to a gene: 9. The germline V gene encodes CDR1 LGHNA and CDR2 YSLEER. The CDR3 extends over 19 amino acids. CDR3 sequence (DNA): TGCGCCAGCAGCCAAGCCCTTGGGACTAGCGGGGGATTGACAGATACGCAGTATTTT. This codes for CASSQALGTSGGLTDTQYF.

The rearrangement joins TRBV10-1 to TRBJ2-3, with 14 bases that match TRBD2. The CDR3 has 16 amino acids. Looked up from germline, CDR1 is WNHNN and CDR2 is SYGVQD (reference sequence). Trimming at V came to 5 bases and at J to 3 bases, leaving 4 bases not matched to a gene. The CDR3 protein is CASSKTSGRATDTQYF. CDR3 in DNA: TGCGCCAGCAGTAAGACTAGCGGGAGGGCAACAGATACGCAGTATTTT.

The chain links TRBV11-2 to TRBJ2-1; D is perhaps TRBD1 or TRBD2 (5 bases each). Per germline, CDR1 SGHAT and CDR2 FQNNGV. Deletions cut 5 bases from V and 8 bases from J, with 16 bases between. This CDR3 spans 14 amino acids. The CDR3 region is CASSERPQGDEQFF. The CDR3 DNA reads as TGTGCCAGCAGCGAGCGCCCCCAGGGAGATGAGCAGTTCTTC.

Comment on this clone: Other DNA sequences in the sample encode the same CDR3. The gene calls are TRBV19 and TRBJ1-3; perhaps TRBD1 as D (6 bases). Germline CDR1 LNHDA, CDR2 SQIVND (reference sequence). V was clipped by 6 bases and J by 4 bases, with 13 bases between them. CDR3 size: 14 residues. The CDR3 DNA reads TGTGCCAGTAGCAAAGGGGGATCCGGAAACACCATATATTTT. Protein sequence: CASSKGGSGNTIYF.